This paragraph reports one T cell receptor beta chain. This record comes from a study of tumour-infiltrating T cells in Burkitt lymphoma. Turning to the study itself: Overall and progression-free survival were predicted by productive clonality.

Profiling relied on immunoSEQ multiplex PCR, and the TCRdb table lists in-frame clones only, not all of them. Found here are around 14,000 clones, roughly 73% of them singletons; the top ten hold roughly 7%. The receptor was isolated from a human donor with diffuse large B-cell lymphoma. The sequencing sample was made of tumor tissue.

The CDR3 spells CASSIAGASTDTQYF. In DNA, the CDR3 is TGTGCCAGTAGTATAGCAGGGGCCAGCACAGATACGCAGTATTTT. The chain couples TRBV19 to TRBJ2-3; weak D call: TRBD1 (6 bases). Trimming removed 1 base at V and 0 bases at J, with 8 bases between. The CDR3 consists of 15 residues. Germline V CDR1 and CDR2: LNHDA, SQIVND (reference sequence). Complete variable domain (other parts from reference TRBV19 and TRBJ2-3): DGGITQSPKYLFRKEGQNVTLSCEQNLNHDAMYWYRQDPGQGLRLIYYSQIVNDFQKGDIAEGYSVSREKKESFPLTVTSAQKNPTAFYLCASSIAGASTDTQYFGPGTRLTVL.